This T cell receptor (beta chain) was documented in a study of shared clonotypes between healthy human individuals. Sequenced by immunoSEQ multiplex PCR; TCRdb stores in-frame clones only, minus some. There are a few million clones in the sample; approximately 94% occur only once, and roughly 0.15% lies in the top ten. The V gene lost 4 bases and the J gene lost 5 bases, with 16 bases spanning the gap. Per the germline V gene, CDR1 is SGHRS and CDR2 is YFSETQ. This CDR3 has 15 amino acids. The origin of this receptor is a man younger than 35 in good health. The V call is TRBV5-1, the J call TRBJ2-1; possibly TRBD2 for D (6 bases). Specimen: naive CD4+ T cells sorted from blood. Regarding subset: CD45RA+ positively selected. The CDR3 spells CASSPGGAGNNEQFF. The CDR3 DNA reads TGCGCCAGCAGCCCTGGAGGGGCAGGAAACAATGAGCAGTTCTTC.